The source of this T cell receptor (beta chain) is a study of PD-L1 blockade in urothelial cancer. Turning to the study itself: Median T cell yield from blood was roughly 140,000.

Synthetic templates analogous to TCR were spiked into all PCRs individually. Clones were sequenced by immunoSEQ multiplex PCR, and TCRdb holds only the in-frame ones, with some missing. The data contain tens of thousands of clones, 86% of them singletons. The patients' disease, urothelial carcinoma, was locally advanced or metastatic. Patients yielded 1 to 8 samples each, pretreatment and on-treatment. This CDR3 has 13 residues. Per germline, CDR1 MNHNS and CDR2 SASEGT. Trimming took off 4 bases at V and 3 bases at J, with 10 bases between the two ends. This receptor was identified in a man aged 45-65 years with urothelial cancer. The rearrangement uses TRBV6-1 and TRBJ2-7; D perhaps matches TRBD2 (5 bases). Sequenced material: PBMCs, taken around atezolizumab (anti-PD-L1) treatment. The CDR3 DNA sequence: TGTGCCAGCAGTGGTACTAGTTACTACGAGCAGTACTTC. This gives the protein CASSGTSYYEQYF.